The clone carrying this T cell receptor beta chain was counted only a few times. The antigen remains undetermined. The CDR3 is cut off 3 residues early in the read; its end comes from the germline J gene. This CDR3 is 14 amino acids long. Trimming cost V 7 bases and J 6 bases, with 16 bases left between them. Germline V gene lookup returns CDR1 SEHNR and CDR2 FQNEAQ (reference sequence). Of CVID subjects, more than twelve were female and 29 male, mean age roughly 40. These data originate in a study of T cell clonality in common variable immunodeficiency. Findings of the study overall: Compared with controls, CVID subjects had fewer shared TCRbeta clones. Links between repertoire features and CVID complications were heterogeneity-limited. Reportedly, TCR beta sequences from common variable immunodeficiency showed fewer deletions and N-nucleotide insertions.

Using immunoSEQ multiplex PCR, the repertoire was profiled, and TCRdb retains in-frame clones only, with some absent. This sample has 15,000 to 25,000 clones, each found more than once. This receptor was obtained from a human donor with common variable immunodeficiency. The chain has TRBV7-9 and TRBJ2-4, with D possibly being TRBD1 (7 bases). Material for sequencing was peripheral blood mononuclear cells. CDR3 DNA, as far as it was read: TGTGCCAGCAACCATGGAGGGGGCGGAAACATT. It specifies CASNHGGGGNI. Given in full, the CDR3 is CASNHGGGGNIQYF.